A single sample gave rise to the 2 T cell receptor beta chains below, sequenced in a study of T cell repertoires in aging, cancer and after chemotherapy. Amplification of TCR beta used genomic DNA extracted from peripheral blood. Rearranged V-D-J TRB sequences were amplified with a mixed TRB-A/B primer pool. TCRdb reanalysed the multiplex PCR reads using MiXCR and keeps one entry per CDR3 protein. Of about 6,000 distinct CDR3 sequences in the sample, under 30% were seen once. Sequencing used blood. The receptors here all came from a human donor in good health.

This clonotype is classed as medium-sized. The chain links TRBV20-1 to TRBJ1-5; no definite D call. The CDR3 totals 13 residues. Germline values: CDR1 DFQATT, CDR2 SNEGSKA (reference sequence). Trimming pared 6 bases from V and 2 bases from J, leaving 11 bases between. CDR3 residues: CSATFGGNQPQHF. In DNA form, the CDR3 reads TGCAGTGCAACCTTCGGAGGCAATCAGCCCCAGCATTTT.

Of note for this clonotype: This sequence may be a read error, since a much larger clone differs from it by one base. No conserved phenylalanine or tryptophan is present at the end of the CDR3, so a read error is the likely explanation. The V and J genes are TRBV20-1 and TRBJ2-1; TRBD2 agrees at 10 bases. Germline V lookup: CDR1 DFQATT, CDR2 SNEGSKA (reference sequence). The CDR3 runs to 15 residues. J was trimmed by 4 bases and V by 3 bases; bases with no gene match: 6. The CDR3 loop is CSARSTSGVYNEQFL. CDR3 coding DNA: TGCAGTGCTAGGAGTACTAGCGGGGTGTACAATGAGCAGTTCTTA.